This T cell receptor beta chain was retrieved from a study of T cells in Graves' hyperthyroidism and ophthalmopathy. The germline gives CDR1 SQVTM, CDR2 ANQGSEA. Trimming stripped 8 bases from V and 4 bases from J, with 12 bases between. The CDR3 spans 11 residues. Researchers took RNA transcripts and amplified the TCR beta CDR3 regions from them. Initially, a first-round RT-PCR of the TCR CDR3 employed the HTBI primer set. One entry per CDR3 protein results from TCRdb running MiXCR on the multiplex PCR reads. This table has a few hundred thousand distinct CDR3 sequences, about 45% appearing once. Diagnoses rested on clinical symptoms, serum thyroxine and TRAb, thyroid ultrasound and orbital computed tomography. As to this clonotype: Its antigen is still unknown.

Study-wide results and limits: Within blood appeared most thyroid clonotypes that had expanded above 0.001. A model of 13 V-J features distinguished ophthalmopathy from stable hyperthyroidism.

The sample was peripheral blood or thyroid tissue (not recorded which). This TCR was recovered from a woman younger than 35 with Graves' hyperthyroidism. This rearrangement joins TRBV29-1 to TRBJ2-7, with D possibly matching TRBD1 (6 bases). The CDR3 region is CSLPGAYEQYF. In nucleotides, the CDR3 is TGCAGCTTGCCAGGGGCGTACGAGCAGTACTTC.